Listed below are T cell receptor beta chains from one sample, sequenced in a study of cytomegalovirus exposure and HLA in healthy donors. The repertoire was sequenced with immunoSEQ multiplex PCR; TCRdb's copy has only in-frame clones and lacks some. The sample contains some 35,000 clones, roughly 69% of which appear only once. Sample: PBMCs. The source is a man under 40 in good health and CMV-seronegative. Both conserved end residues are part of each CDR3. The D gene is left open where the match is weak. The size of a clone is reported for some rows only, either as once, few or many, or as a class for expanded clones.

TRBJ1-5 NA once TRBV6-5 CASSYGRGINQPQHF TGTGCCAGCAGTTACGGGAGAGGGATCAATCAGCCCCAGCATTTT
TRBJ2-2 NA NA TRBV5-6 CASTSIHRNTGELFF TGTGCCAGCACCTCGATACACAGGAACACCGGGGAGCTGTTTTTT
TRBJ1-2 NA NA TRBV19 CASTPGANNYGYTF TGTGCCAGTACCCCTGGGGCTAATAACTATGGCTACACCTTC
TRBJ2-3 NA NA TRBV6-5 CASSGGAYAITQYF TGTGCCAGCAGTGGGGGGGCCTACGCGATTACGCAGTATTTT
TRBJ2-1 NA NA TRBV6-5 CASSYAGQLGNEQFF TGTGCCAGCAGTTACGCGGGACAGCTCGGGAATGAGCAGTTCTTC
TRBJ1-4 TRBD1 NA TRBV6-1 CASRVQTGGEKLFF TGTGCCAGCAGAGTACAGACAGGGGGTGAAAAACTGTTTTTT
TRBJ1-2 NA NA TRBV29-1 CSGVEGYGYTF TGCAGCGGGGTGGAGGGTTATGGCTACACCTTC
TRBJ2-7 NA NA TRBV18 CASSPGAYEQYF TGTGCCAGCTCACCTGGGGCGTACGAGCAGTACTTC
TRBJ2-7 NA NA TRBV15 CATSLNREFPYEQYF TGTGCCACCAGCCTAAACAGGGAGTTTCCCTACGAGCAGTACTTC
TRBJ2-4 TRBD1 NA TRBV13 CASSPQQGNGKNIQYF TGTGCCAGCAGCCCGCAACAGGGGAACGGCAAAAACATTCAGTACTTC
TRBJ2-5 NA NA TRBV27 CASRGLYQETQYF TGTGCCAGCCGGGGACTGTATCAAGAGACCCAGTACTTC
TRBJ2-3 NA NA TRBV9 CASSVVSGADTQYF TGTGCCAGCAGCGTAGTTAGCGGCGCAGATACGCAGTATTTT
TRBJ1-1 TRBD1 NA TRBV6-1 CASYRQGAWTEAFF TGTGCCAGCTACCGACAGGGGGCTTGGACTGAAGCTTTCTTT
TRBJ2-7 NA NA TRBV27 CASRHPDRPNYEQYF TGTGCCAGCAGACACCCTGACAGGCCCAACTACGAGCAGTACTTC
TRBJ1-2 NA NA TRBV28 CASNEGTDRYANYGYTF TGTGCCAGCAACGAGGGCACGGACAGATACGCTAACTATGGCTACACCTTC
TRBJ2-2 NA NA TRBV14 CASSQETDGTGELFF TGTGCCAGCAGCCAAGAAACAGATGGCACCGGGGAGCTGTTTTTT
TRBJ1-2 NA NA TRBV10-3 CAITSPVDREDYGYTF TGTGCCATCACCTCCCCAGTGGACAGAGAAGACTATGGCTACACCTTC
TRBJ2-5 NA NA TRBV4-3 CASSHPRQGRDGEETQYF TGCGCCAGCAGCCACCCCAGGCAGGGAAGAGATGGGGAAGAGACCCAGTACTTC
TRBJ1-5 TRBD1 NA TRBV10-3 CAISVTGDNQPQHF TGTGCCATCAGTGTTACAGGGGACAATCAGCCCCAGCATTTT
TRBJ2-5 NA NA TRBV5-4 CARGTDGETQYF TGTGCCCGGGGGACAGACGGGGAGACCCAGTACTTC
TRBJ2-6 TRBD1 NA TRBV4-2 CASSQGQSGANVLTF TGTGCCAGCAGCCAGGGACAGTCTGGGGCCAACGTCCTGACTTTC
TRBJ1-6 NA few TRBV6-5 CASSYSMETQKALHF TGTGCCAGCAGTTACTCGATGGAGACTCAGAAGGCCCTCCACTTT
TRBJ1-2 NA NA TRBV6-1 CASIEPGTLYGYTF TGTGCCAGCATCGAACCCGGGACTCTCTATGGCTACACCTTC
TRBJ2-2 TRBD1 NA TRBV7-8 CASSLGRGLGTGELFF TGTGCCAGCAGCTTAGGCAGGGGGCTCGGTACCGGGGAGCTGTTTTTT
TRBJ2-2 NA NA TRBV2 CASSLYGELFF TGTGCCAGCAGTCTATACGGGGAGCTGTTTTTT
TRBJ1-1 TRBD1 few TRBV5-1 CASSWDRGTEAFF TGCGCCAGCAGCTGGGACAGGGGCACTGAAGCTTTCTTT
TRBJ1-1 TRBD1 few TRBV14 CASSQYTGANTEAFF TGTGCCAGCAGCCAGTACACAGGGGCCAACACTGAAGCTTTCTTT
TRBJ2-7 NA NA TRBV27 CASSPSFSYEQYF TGTGCCAGCAGCCCTTCTTTTTCCTACGAGCAGTACTTC
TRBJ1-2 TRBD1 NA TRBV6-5 CASSRGQGAKDGYTF TGTGCCAGCAGCCGAGGACAGGGGGCTAAGGATGGCTACACCTTC
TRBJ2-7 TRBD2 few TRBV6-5 CASSYSRLAGGDKQYF TGTGCCAGCAGTTACTCTCGACTAGCGGGAGGGGATAAGCAGTACTTC
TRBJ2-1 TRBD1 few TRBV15 CATSSHDRGEYNEQFF TGTGCCACCAGCAGCCACGACAGGGGGGAATACAATGAGCAGTTCTTC
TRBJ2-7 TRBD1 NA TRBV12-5 CASGLQGPGQGLYEQYF TGTGCTAGTGGTTTACAAGGACCGGGACAGGGTCTCTACGAGCAGTACTTC
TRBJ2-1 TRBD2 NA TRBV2 CASTEGLAGRAVF TGTGCCAGCACCGAGGGACTAGCGGGCCGGGCGGTCTTC
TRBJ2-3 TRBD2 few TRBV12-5 CASGWTSGRARYSTDTQYF TGTGCTAGTGGTTGGACTAGCGGGAGGGCCCGATATAGCACAGATACGCAGTATTTT
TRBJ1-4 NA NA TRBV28 CASSLIQLNEKLFF TGTGCCAGCAGTTTAATACAGCTTAATGAAAAACTGTTTTTT
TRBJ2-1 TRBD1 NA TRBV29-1 CSVRMEDRASDEQFF TGCAGCGTTAGAATGGAGGACAGGGCCTCGGATGAGCAGTTCTTC
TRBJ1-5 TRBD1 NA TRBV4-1 CASSPHSGTGNQPQHF TGCGCCAGCAGCCCCCACTCCGGGACAGGGAATCAGCCCCAGCATTTT
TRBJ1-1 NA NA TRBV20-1 CRQTGNTEAFF TGCAGGCAGACAGGGAACACTGAAGCTTTCTTT
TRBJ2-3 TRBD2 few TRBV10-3 CAISEYSGGTDTQYF TGTGCCATCAGTGAGTACAGCGGGGGCACAGATACGCAGTATTTT
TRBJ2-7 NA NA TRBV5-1 CASSLMFRDYEQYF TGCGCCAGCAGCTTGATGTTCAGGGACTACGAGCAGTACTTC